This TCR beta chain was sequenced during a study of CD8 T cells in Susac syndrome. V was trimmed by 5 bases and J by 4 bases, leaving 3 bases between them. The CDR3 loop spans 11 amino acids. The patients serving as multiple sclerosis controls were treatment-naive. They had stable or active relapsing-remitting disease and fulfilled revised McDonald criteria. Random hexamers were used to reverse transcribe an amount of about 0.45 to 1 ug RNA. The method of amplification for TCR beta CDR3 was immunoSEQ multiplex PCR, covering 54 Vbeta and 13 Jbeta. Via MiXCR, TCRdb re-called the immunoSEQ multiplex PCR reads, giving one row per CDR3 protein. The sample yields about 300,000 distinct CDR3 sequences, about 91% seen once.

The sequenced material came from CD4+ T cells from PBMCs. The receptor was derived from a human donor with multiple sclerosis. The chain joins TRBV12-3 or TRBV12-4 to TRBJ2-1, with no clear D. The CDR3 DNA sequence: TGTGCCAGCAGTATGTACAATGAGCAGTTCTTC. Its protein is CASSMYNEQFF.